The 17 T cell receptor beta chains below all came from one sample that was sequenced in a study of cytomegalovirus exposure and HLA in healthy donors. Vbeta (60) and Jbeta (13) primers were used in the PCR. The method was immunoSEQ multiplex PCR; TCRdb's version includes in-frame clones alone and lacks a portion of them. The sample has 190,000 or so clones. Sequenced input: PBMCs. These receptor sequences come from a boy aged 5-17 years in good health and CMV-seronegative.

V gene TRBV6-5 combines with J gene TRBJ2-5, with TRBD2 identical over 8 bases. CDR1 is MNHEY, CDR2 SVGAGI, per germline. V gave up 0 bases and J gave up 1 base; unmatched junction bases: 4. The CDR3 runs 16 residues. CDR3 DNA sequence: TGTGCCAGCAGTTACTCCTGGACTAGCCGCCAAGAGACCCAGTACTTC. Protein: CASSYSWTSRQETQYF.

The chain uses TRBV7-8 and TRBJ1-2; a possible D gene is TRBD1 (6 bases). Germline V gene data show CDR1 as SGHVS and CDR2 as FQNEAQ. CDR3 length: 15 amino acids. The ends were cut back, 7 bases at V and 8 bases at J, with 23 bases in the middle. In DNA, the CDR3 is TGTGCCAGCACTGGACAGCATGCCAATAATAGGGGCTACACCTTC. Translation gives CASTGQHANNRGYTF.

The CDR3 DNA follows: TGCGCCAGCAGCCAAGTGGATCGGGGCAATGAGCAGTTCTTC. Its protein product is CASSQVDRGNEQFF. The chain carries TRBV4-1 and TRBJ2-1; TRBD2 is a possible D gene (5 bases). Trimming shortened V by 1 base and J by 6 bases, and 10 bases separated the two germline ends. CDR1 is MGHRA and CDR2 is YSYEKL in the germline V gene. CDR3 length: 14 amino acids.

The V and J genes are TRBV4-1 and TRBJ1-2, with 10 bases identical to TRBD1. Losses at the gene ends were 5 bases for V and 11 bases for J; bases not matched to a gene: 11. In germline, CDR1 is MGHRA, CDR2 YSYEKL. The CDR3 has 14 amino acids. CDR3 DNA: TGCGCCAGCAGCATACCGGGACAGGGGCCACTTTACACCTTC. As protein: CASSIPGQGPLYTF.

V gene TRBV5-6 combines with J gene TRBJ1-1; 8 bases map to TRBD1. The germline V gene encodes CDR1 SGHDT and CDR2 YYEEEE. V trimming: 7 bases; J trimming: 2 bases; junction bases outside the gene matches: 10. The CDR3 covers 15 residues. This chain's CDR3 is CASGAGTGSNTEAFF. The CDR3 nucleotides read TGTGCCAGCGGAGCCGGGACAGGTAGCAACACTGAAGCTTTCTTT.

The chain has TRBV30 and TRBJ1-5, with D unresolved. In germline, CDR1 is GTSNPN, CDR2 SVGIG (reference sequence). CDR3 length: 12 amino acids. V was pared by 0 bases and J by 4 bases, with 4 bases between. CDR3 in amino acids: CAWSVQNQPQHF. CDR3 in DNA: TGTGCCTGGAGTGTACAGAATCAGCCCCAGCATTTT.

The rearrangement joins TRBV5-1 to TRBJ2-1; D ambiguous. Per the germline V gene, CDR1 is SGHRS and CDR2 is YFSETQ. Trimming removed 3 bases at V and 0 bases at J, with 10 bases between. This CDR3 has 15 residues. CDR3 bases: TGCGCCAGCAGCTACTCTTTTGACTCCTACAATGAGCAGTTCTTC. This encodes CASSYSFDSYNEQFF. The variable domain in full, completed from reference TRBV5-1 and TRBJ2-1, reads KAGVTQTPRYLIKTRGQQVTLSCSPISGHRSVSWYQQTPGQGLQFLFEYFSETQRNKGNFPGRFSGRQFSNSRSEMNVSTLELGDSALYLCASSYSFDSYNEQFFGPGTRLTVL.

The chain is built from TRBV9 and TRBJ1-1, with unresolved D. V was trimmed by 4 bases and J by 5 bases, leaving 12 bases between them. CDR3 length: 13 residues. Germline CDR1 and CDR2: SGDLS and YYNGEE. CDR3 sequence: CASSTLGGTEAFF. CDR3 nucleotide sequence: TGTGCCAGCAGCACCCTGGGAGGGACTGAAGCTTTCTTT. Looking up the rest from reference TRBV9 and TRBJ1-1 gives the full variable domain: DSGVTQTPKHLITATGQRVTLRCSPRSGDLSVYWYQQSLDQGLQFLIQYYNGEERAKGNILERFSAQQFPDLHSELNLSSLELGDSALYFCASSTLGGTEAFFGQGTRLTVV.

The CDR3 loop is CASSIGLRGISRTDTQYF. The CDR3 nucleotides are TGTGCCAGTAGTATAGGGCTCCGTGGCATATCCCGCACAGATACGCAGTATTTT. The rearrangement links TRBV19 to TRBJ2-3; unclear D gene. The CDR3 totals 18 residues. The germline gives CDR1 LNHDA, CDR2 SQIVND (reference sequence). V was cut by 1 base and J by 1 base, with 18 bases left in between. Combining the CDR3 with reference TRBV19 and TRBJ2-3 gives the whole variable domain DGGITQSPKYLFRKEGQNVTLSCEQNLNHDAMYWYRQDPGQGLRLIYYSQIVNDFQKGDIAEGYSVSREKKESFPLTVTSAQKNPTAFYLCASSIGLRGISRTDTQYFGPGTRLTVL.

The rearrangement joins TRBV7-8 to TRBJ2-2; 7 bases agree with TRBD1. The CDR3 runs 15 residues. Germline CDR1 reads SGHVS; CDR2 reads FQNEAQ. Losses at the gene ends were 4 bases for V and 4 bases for J; bases not matched to a gene: 6. Here the CDR3 DNA reads TGTGCCAGCAGCTCCCGGACAGGAAGCACCGGGGAGCTGTTTTTT. As protein: CASSSRTGSTGELFF.

The chain combines TRBV7-9 with TRBJ1-2, with a possible D match to TRBD1 (6 bases). The length of the CDR3 is 13 residues. In germline, CDR1 is SEHNR, CDR2 FQNEAQ (reference sequence). The V end lost 8 bases, the J end lost 6 bases, and 16 bases lay between the germline ends. DNA for the CDR3: TGTGCCAGCGAGGGGCAGGGGACTAATGGCTACACCTTC. Its protein is CASEGQGTNGYTF.

The rearrangement links TRBV5-1 to TRBJ2-1; perhaps TRBD1 as D (5 bases). Germline loops: CDR1 SGHRS, CDR2 YFSETQ. V lost 1 base and J lost 3, with 8 bases in between. This CDR3 contains 14 residues. The CDR3 loop reads CASSLWGNYNEQFF. The CDR3 DNA sequence: TGCGCCAGCAGCTTGTGGGGCAACTACAATGAGCAGTTCTTC.

The CDR3 is CASSLQGDHGYTF. CDR3 nucleotides: TGTGCCAGTAGCCTACAGGGAGATCATGGCTACACCTTC. The gene calls are TRBV19 and TRBJ1-2; D is possibly TRBD1 (6 bases). The CDR3 extends over 13 amino acids. Germline CDR1 LNHDA, CDR2 SQIVND (reference sequence). V dropped 6 bases and J dropped 6 bases, with 14 bases sitting between them.

This chain uses TRBV5-8 with TRBJ2-5; TRBD1 aligns across 9 bases. The J call may be incorrect, as the DNA end agrees better with TRBJ2-7. Germline V CDR1 and CDR2: SGHTS, YDEGEE. This CDR3 contains 15 residues. The DNA for the CDR3 is TGTGCCAGCAGCCTATCAGGGACAGGGTCCATCGAGCAGTACTTC. As protein: CASSLSGTGSIEQYF.

The chain has TRBV4-3 and TRBJ2-3; a possible D gene is TRBD1 (6 bases). The length of the CDR3 is 16 residues. Germline V lookup: CDR1 LGHNA, CDR2 YSLEER. V dropped 3 bases and J dropped 2 bases, with 15 bases sitting between them. CDR3: CASSQTPTGFTDTQYF. The CDR3 DNA follows: TGCGCCAGCAGCCAGACCCCCACAGGGTTCACAGATACGCAGTATTTT.

Concerning this clone: One end of the junction fails to match germline, which may point to a read error. The chain is built from TRBV7-7 and TRBJ2-5; D may be TRBD1 (6 bases). Germline CDR1 SSHAT, CDR2 FNYEAQ (reference sequence). This CDR3 is built from 14 residues. CDR3 sequence: CASSLQGQKETQYF. DNA of the CDR3: TGTGCTAGCAGCTTACAAGGACAGAAAGAGACCCAGTACTTC. The variable domain in full, completed from reference TRBV7-7 and TRBJ2-5, reads GAGVSQSPRYKVTKRGQDVTLRCDPISSHATLYWYQQALGQGPEFLTYFNYEAQPDKSGLPSDRFSAERPEGSISTLTIQRTEQRDSAMYRCASSLQGQKETQYFGPGTRLLVL.

The rearrangement uses TRBV28 and TRBJ1-2, with D perhaps TRBD1 (6 bases). V lost 6 bases and J lost 2, with 22 bases in between. Germline V gene sequence: CDR1 MDHEN, CDR2 SYDVKM. The CDR3 is 17 residues long. The chain's CDR3 is CASRIMTGYPTNYGYTF. The CDR3 DNA follows: TGTGCCAGCAGGATAATGACAGGTTACCCCACGAACTATGGCTACACCTTC.